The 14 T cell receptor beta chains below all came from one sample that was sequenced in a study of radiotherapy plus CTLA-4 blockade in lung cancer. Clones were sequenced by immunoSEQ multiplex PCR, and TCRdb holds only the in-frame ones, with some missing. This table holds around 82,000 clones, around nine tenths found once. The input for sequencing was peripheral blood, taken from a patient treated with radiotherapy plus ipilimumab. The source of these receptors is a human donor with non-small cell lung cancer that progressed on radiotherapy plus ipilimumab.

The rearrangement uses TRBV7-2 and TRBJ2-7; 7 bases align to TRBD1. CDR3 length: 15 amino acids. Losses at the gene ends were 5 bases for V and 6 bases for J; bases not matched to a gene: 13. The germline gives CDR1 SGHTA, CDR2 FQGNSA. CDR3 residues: CASSPRQGGYGEQYF. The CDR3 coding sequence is TGTGCCAGCAGCCCGCGACAGGGCGGTTACGGCGAGCAGTACTTC.

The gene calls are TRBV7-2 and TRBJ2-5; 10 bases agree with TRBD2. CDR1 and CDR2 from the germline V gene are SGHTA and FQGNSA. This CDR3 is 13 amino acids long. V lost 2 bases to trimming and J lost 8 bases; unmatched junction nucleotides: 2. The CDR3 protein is CASSLIAGGTQYF. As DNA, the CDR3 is TGTGCCAGCAGCTTAATAGCGGGAGGTACCCAGTACTTC.

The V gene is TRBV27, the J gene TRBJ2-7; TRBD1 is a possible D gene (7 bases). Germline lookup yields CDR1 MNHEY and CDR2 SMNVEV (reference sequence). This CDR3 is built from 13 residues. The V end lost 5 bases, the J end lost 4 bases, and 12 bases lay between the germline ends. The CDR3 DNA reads TGTGCCAGCAGTAGACAGGGAGGATACGAGCAGTACTTC. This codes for CASSRQGGYEQYF.

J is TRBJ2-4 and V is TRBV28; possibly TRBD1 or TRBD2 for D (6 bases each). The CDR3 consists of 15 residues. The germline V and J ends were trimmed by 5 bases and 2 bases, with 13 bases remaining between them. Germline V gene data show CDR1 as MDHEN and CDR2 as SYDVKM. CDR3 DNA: TGTGCCAGCAGTAGGGGGGTTGCGACCAAAAACATTCAGTACTTC. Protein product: CASSRGVATKNIQYF.

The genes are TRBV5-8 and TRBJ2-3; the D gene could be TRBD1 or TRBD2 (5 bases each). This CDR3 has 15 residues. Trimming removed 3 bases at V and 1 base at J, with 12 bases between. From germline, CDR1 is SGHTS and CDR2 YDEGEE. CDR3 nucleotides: TGTGCCAGCAGCTCCGGGACGGCAGGCACAGATACGCAGTATTTT. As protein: CASSSGTAGTDTQYF.

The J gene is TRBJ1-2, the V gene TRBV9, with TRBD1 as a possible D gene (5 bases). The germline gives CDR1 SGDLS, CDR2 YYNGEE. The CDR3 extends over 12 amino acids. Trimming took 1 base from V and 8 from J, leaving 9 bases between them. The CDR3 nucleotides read TGTGCCAGCAGCGTACAGGGTTGGGGCTACACCTTC. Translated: CASSVQGWGYTF.

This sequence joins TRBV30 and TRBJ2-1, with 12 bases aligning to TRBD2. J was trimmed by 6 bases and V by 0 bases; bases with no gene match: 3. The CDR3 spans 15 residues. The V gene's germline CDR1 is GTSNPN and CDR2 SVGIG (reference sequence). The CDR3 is CAWSVASGGANEQFF. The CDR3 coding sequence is TGTGCCTGGAGTGTCGCTAGCGGGGGGGCCAATGAGCAGTTCTTC.

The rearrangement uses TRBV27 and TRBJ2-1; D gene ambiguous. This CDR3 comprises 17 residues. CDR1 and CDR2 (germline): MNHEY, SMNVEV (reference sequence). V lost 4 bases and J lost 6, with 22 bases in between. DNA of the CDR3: TGTGCCAGCAGTTCGAAAAAAGCAGTATCCTTCGGCAATGAGCAGTTCTTC. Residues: CASSSKKAVSFGNEQFF.

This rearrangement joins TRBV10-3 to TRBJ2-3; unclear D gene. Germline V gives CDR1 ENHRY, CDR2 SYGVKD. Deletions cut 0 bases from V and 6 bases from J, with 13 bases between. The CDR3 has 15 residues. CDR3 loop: CAISESNPRQDTQYF. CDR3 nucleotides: TGTGCCATCAGTGAGTCGAACCCTCGGCAGGATACGCAGTATTTT.

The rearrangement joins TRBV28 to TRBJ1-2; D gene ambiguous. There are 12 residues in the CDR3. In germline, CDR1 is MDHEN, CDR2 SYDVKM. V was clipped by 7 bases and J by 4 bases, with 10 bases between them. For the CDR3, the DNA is TGTGCCAGCACGAAGGGCCCCTATGGCTACACCTTC. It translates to CASTKGPYGYTF.

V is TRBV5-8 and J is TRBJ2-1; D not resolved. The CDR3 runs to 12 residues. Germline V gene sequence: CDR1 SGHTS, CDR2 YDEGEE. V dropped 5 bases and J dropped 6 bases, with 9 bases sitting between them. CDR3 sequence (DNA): TGTGCCAGCAGGGTTCTTAGCAATGAGCAGTTCTTC. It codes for CASRVLSNEQFF.

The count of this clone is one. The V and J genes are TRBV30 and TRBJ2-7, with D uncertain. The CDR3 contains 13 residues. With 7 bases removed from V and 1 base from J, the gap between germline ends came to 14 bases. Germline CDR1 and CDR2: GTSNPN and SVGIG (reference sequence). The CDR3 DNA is TGTGCCTCGACTGGAATAATTTCCTACGAGCAGTACTTC. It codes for CASTGIISYEQYF.

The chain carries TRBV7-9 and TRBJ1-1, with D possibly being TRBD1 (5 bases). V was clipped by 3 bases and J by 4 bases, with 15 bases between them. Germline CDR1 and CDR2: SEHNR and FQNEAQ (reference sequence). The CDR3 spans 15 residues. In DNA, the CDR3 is TGTGCCAGCAGCTTGGCCGGACAAGTTCGCACTGAAGCTTTCTTT. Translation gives CASSLAGQVRTEAFF.

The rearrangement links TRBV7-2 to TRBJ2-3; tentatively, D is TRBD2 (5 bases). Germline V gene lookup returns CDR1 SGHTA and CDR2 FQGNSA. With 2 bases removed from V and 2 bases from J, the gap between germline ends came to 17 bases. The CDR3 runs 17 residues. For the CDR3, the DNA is TGTGCCAGCAGCTTAAGGCTAGCCCAAAGAAACACAGATACGCAGTATTTT. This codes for CASSLRLAQRNTDTQYF.